This T cell receptor delta chain was recovered during a study of Vδ1+ human thymocytes. Overall study results and limits: The authors advised highly purified populations and single-cell validation. In the thymus, TRG and TRD repertoires looked highly polyclonal with Gaussian CDR3 lengths. Thymic delta-chain repertoires held about 20% Vdelta2 sequences and few Vdelta3, despite high sort purity.

This clone was seen more than once but under ten times. The target antigen is unknown. Looked up from germline, CDR1 is TSWWSYY and CDR2 is QGS. The trim removed 4 bases at V and 0 bases at J, leaving 17 bases unmatched. CDR3 size: 19 residues. Thymocytes were sorted as CD3+ TCRVdelta1+ TCRVdelta2- after alphabeta T cell depletion. Purity of the sorted Vdelta1+ thymocytes ranged from roughly 98% to 99.6%. The template was reverse-transcribed extracted RNA. Multiplex PCR used pooled V-gene forward primers and a constant-region reverse primer to amplify CDR3s. TCRdb ran CATT on the multiplex PCR reads. The sample lists under 85,000 delta-chain clones; approximately 37% were seen once.

V is TRDV1 and J is TRDJ1; 7 bases map to TRDD3. The receptor was derived from a boy in the first two years of life who had congenital heart surgery. The sequencing sample was made of Vdelta1+ gamma-delta thymocytes from the thymus. This sample's subset: FACS-sorted CD3+ TCRalphabeta- TCRVdelta1+ TCRVdelta2- thymocytes. This CDR3 is CALGANQAGGSRDTDKLIF. In DNA form, the CDR3 reads TGTGCTCTTGGGGCCAACCAGGCCGGGGGATCCCGGGACACCGATAAACTCATCTTT.